The 5 T cell receptor beta chains below all came from one sample that was sequenced in a study of blood T cells in healthy people across ages. A second PCR, run for about 6 to 11 cycles, used a sample-barcoded 5' primer plus a J-beta primer mix. TCRdb re-analysed the 5' RACE reads in MiXCR, keeping a single row per CDR3 protein. The data hold about 1.8 million distinct CDR3 sequences, with about 50% observed a single time. The material sequenced was blood. Source of these receptors: a woman in her forties in good health.

The chain combines TRBV7-9 with TRBJ2-7, with TRBD2 identical over 7 bases. Germline assignment: CDR1 SEHNR and CDR2 FQNEAQ (reference sequence). Trimming removed 10 bases from V and 1 base from J; junction bases left unmatched: 10. The CDR3 runs 14 residues. The CDR3: CANTGAGDSYEQYF. CDR3 nucleotide sequence: TGTGCCAACACCGGGGCGGGGGATTCCTACGAGCAGTACTTC.

The chain uses TRBV18 and TRBJ2-5, with D tentatively TRBD1 (5 bases). Germline V CDR1 and CDR2: KGHSH, LQKENI. V lost 6 bases and J lost 4, with 15 bases in between. The CDR3 length is 14 residues. The chain's CDR3 is CASSTTIGAETQYF. The CDR3 DNA is TGTGCCAGCTCGACCACAATTGGGGCAGAGACCCAGTACTTC.

The chain couples TRBV29-1 to TRBJ1-2, with TRBD1 identical over 7 bases. Germline trimming cut 1 base from V and 4 bases from J; bases unmatched to any gene: 3. The V gene's germline CDR1 is SQVTM and CDR2 ANQGSEA. This CDR3 spans 13 amino acids. In DNA form, the CDR3 reads TGCAGCGTTGAAGCAGGGGGGGTCTATGGCTACACCTTC. It codes for CSVEAGGVYGYTF. The variable domain in full, completed from reference TRBV29-1 and TRBJ1-2, reads SAVISQKPSRDICQRGTSLTIQCQVDSQVTMMFWYRQQPGQSLTLIATANQGSEATYESGFVIDKFPISRPNLTFSTLTVSNMSPEDSSIYLCSVEAGGVYGYTFGSGTRLTVV.

The rearrangement links TRBV9 to TRBJ1-1; tentative D call: TRBD1 (6 bases). V was cut by 0 bases and J by 5 bases, with 17 bases left in between. The CDR3 runs 16 residues. CDR1 is SGDLS, CDR2 YYNGEE, per germline. The CDR3 protein is CASSVAGAHTVTEAFF. CDR3 DNA: TGTGCCAGCAGCGTAGCAGGGGCGCATACTGTAACTGAAGCTTTCTTT.

The rearrangement uses TRBV20-1 and TRBJ2-3, with 7 bases matching TRBD1. Trimming cost V 4 bases and J 2 bases; bases outside gene matches: 6. This CDR3 is built from 14 residues. Germline CDR1 reads DFQATT; CDR2 reads SNEGSKA (reference sequence). The CDR3 sequence: CSANRDSLTDTQYF. CDR3 sequence (DNA): TGCAGTGCTAATAGGGACAGCCTCACAGATACGCAGTATTTT.